Listed below are T cell receptor beta chains from one sample, sequenced in a study of blood T cell repertoires in COVID-19. Some clones are missing from TCRdb's copy, which holds only in-frame ones; the method was immunoSEQ multiplex PCR. Counted here are about 150,000 clones, approximately 92% occurring once; the ten biggest clones make up 2.5% to 3.5%. Sequencing was done on a sample of peripheral blood. The receptors stem from a woman aged 55-70 years with active COVID-19. Both conserved end residues are part of each CDR3. D genes are given only for firm matches. Clone sizes are given selectively: once, few, many, or a class where the clone is expanded.

V gene,clone size,D gene,J gene,CDR3 DNA,CDR3 protein
TRBV28,NA,TRBD1,TRBJ2-7,TGTGCCAGCACAGGGGGCGGCGGGACCACATCCTACGAGCAGTACTTC,CASTGGGGTTSYEQYF
TRBV18,NA,NA,TRBJ1-5,TGTGCCAGCTCACCGGAACAGGGAAGACAGCCCCAGCATTTT,CASSPEQGRQPQHF
TRBV28,NA,NA,TRBJ2-7,TGTGCCAGCAGTTTAAACCGGGACACCTCCAACTCCGACGAGCAGTACTTC,CASSLNRDTSNSDEQYF
TRBV3-1/TRBV3-2,NA,NA,TRBJ2-7,TGTGCCAGCAGCCAAGATATTCGCTCCTACGAGCAGTACTTC,CASSQDIRSYEQYF
TRBV19,NA,NA,TRBJ2-1,TGTGCCAGTAGTTCCAGAGGTACAGGGATGGGGGGGTACAATGAGCAGTTCTTC,CASSSRGTGMGGYNEQFF
TRBV12-3/TRBV12-4,NA,NA,TRBJ2-1,TGTGCCAGCAGGGGCGACGTATACAATGAGCAGTTCTTC,CASRGDVYNEQFF
TRBV27,NA,NA,TRBJ2-1,TGTGCCAGCAGTCCCCGTAGTTGGAGGAGCTCCTACAATGAGCAGTTCTTC,CASSPRSWRSSYNEQFF
TRBV7-2,NA,TRBD2,TRBJ2-1,TGTGCCAGCAGCTTAGGAGGTAGCGGGAGGTTCTCCTACAATGAGCAGTTCTTC,CASSLGGSGRFSYNEQFF
TRBV7-9,NA,NA,TRBJ1-1,TGTGCCAGCAGCTTAGATGCGAACGTAAACACTGAAGCTTTCTTT,CASSLDANVNTEAFF
TRBV2,NA,TRBD2,TRBJ2-1,TGTGCCAGCAGTGAACGCCCAGCGGGAGTCAATAATGAGCAGTTCTTC,CASSERPAGVNNEQFF
TRBV7-9,once,TRBD1,TRBJ1-2,TGTGCCAGCAGCTCGGGACAGCTCTTTAACTATGGCTACACCTTC,CASSSGQLFNYGYTF
TRBV28,NA,TRBD1,TRBJ1-5,TGTGCCAGCAGTTTAGGACAGGGAATCGCCAATCAGCCCCAGCATTTT,CASSLGQGIANQPQHF
TRBV28,NA,TRBD1,TRBJ2-7,TGTGCCAGCAGTTTGAACCCGGGGACAGAAAAATCCTACGAGCAGTACTTC,CASSLNPGTEKSYEQYF
TRBV2,NA,NA,TRBJ2-2,TGTGCCAGCAGACGGGAGAGTACCGGGGAGCTGTTTTTT,CASRRESTGELFF
TRBV6-6,few,NA,TRBJ1-2,TGTGCCAGCAGTTCAACAGGGATCTATGGCTACACCTTC,CASSSTGIYGYTF
TRBV27,NA,TRBD2,TRBJ2-3,TGTGCCAGCAAGGCGGGAGGCACAGATACGCAGTATTTT,CASKAGGTDTQYF
TRBV5-1,NA,TRBD2,TRBJ2-7,TGCGCCAGCAGCTTGGAGGCTAGCGGCGTCGGGGAGCAGTACTTC,CASSLEASGVGEQYF
TRBV2,NA,TRBD1,TRBJ1-4,TGTGCCAGCTCCTGGGACAGGGAGCGAGGAAAACTGTTTTTT,CASSWDRERGKLFF
TRBV5-4,NA,TRBD2,TRBJ2-2,TGTGCCAGCAGCTCTATGACTAGCAGGAACACCGGGGAGCTGTTTTTT,CASSSMTSRNTGELFF
TRBV11-3,NA,NA,TRBJ2-5,TGTGCCAGCAGCTTGTCAGGGGATGGGGCGGAGACCCAGTACTTC,CASSLSGDGAETQYF
TRBV5-6,NA,TRBD1,TRBJ1-2,TGTGCCAGCAGCTTACAAGGGGCGACAGGGCCGAACTATGGCTACACCTTC,CASSLQGATGPNYGYTF
TRBV10-3,NA,NA,TRBJ1-1,TGTGCCATCAGTGAGTCGAGGGAAGCTGAAGCTTTCTTT,CAISESREAEAFF